The source of this T cell receptor beta chain is a study of blood T cells in healthy people across ages (dated by TCRdb to about 2015). Broadly, across the study: In model experiments, roughly one uniquely barcoded TCR beta cDNA molecule per two T cells was captured by template switching. For two donors (one aged 18 to 30 and one aged 80 or older), the study analyzed two additional independent replicas of 1 million unique cDNA reads from the same blood draw. Age-related changes in TCR beta repertoire diversity were measured in the study by deep sequencing normalized with unique cDNA molecular identifiers. Donors of different ages were randomly distributed across sequencing lanes to avoid experimental bias. The donors were split into four age groups: young (average around 15 years), middle-aged (roughly 40), aged (about 56) and long-lived (82). Results the study describes overall, beyond this receptor: Total diversity estimates from one million sequenced T cells were considered lower bounds and underestimates. Because profiling used bulk unsorted PBMCs, naive and antigen-experienced compartments could not be compared conclusively. The CMV infection status of donors was not known, potentially confounding age-related changes in expanded clonotypes. As age increased, observed TCR beta diversity per million T cells dropped in a roughly linear way, and a significant reduction was already evident by age approximately 40. Compared with the aged group, the long-lived group had more naive CD4+ T cells, fewer expanded clones and increased TCR diversity, suggesting age selection. There was a strong correlation between observed TCR beta diversity and the percentage of naive T cells measured by flow cytometry.

With regard to this clonotype: It lacks a known antigen. Base qualities were left out, and no much larger clone turns up one base away.

The library was made by 5' RACE. Instrument used: Illumina HiSeq 2500. The second PCR ran for roughly 7 to 11 cycles and used a J-beta primer mix along with a sample-barcoded 5' primer. A unique molecular identifier was introduced onto each TCR beta cDNA molecule by a template-switch 5' adaptor carrying 12 random nucleotides. Each sample yielded at least 2.5 million CDR3-containing paired-end reads. All of the RNA was converted into first-strand cDNA using the Mint cDNA synthesis kit, with a TRBC-specific oligonucleotide serving as the primer. Following uracil-DNA glycosylase treatment, all cDNA underwent a first 18-cycle PCR with the universal primers M1SS and BC2_uni_R. On the authors' methods: Each sample was normalized by randomly selecting 1 million high-quality reads, each carrying a distinct molecular identifier. Instead of being binned into consensus sequences, reads that shared molecular identifiers were thrown out. MiTCR, set to a Q25 quality threshold and the strictest error-elimination algorithm, was used for CDR3 identification, clonotype clustering and error correction. Lower-bound total TCR beta diversity was estimated with a nonparametric unseen species model using Euler transformation. TCRdb reanalyzed the raw reads on its own, using fastp at Q25 for trimming and MiXCR for clone calling, and kept in-frame beta chains. Rows are unified per CDR3 protein, each entry keeping the most common DNA and genes. These V and J calls derive from TCRdb rather than the authors' analysis. Here the sample has about 970,000 distinct CDR3 sequences; roughly 47% occur a single time. The ten largest clones capture about a fifth of the sample.

Trimming accounts for 6 bases at V and 4 bases at J, while the number of junction bases matched to no gene is 9. Including cysteine and phenylalanine, the CDR3 has 15 amino acids. The CDR3 DNA has 45 bases and is translated from base 1. From the germline V gene, CDR1 is MDHEN and CDR2 is SYDVKM. The donors were roughly 40 Caucasian individuals from Russia, aged about 6 to 95 years, who were systemically healthy. Around 10 milliliters of peripheral blood were drawn from each donor into EDTA-treated Vacutainer tubes. PBMCs were isolated by Ficoll-Paque density-gradient centrifugation, with at least 6 million obtained per sample. Total RNA was extracted from PBMCs with Trizol reagent, with at least 5 micrograms obtained per sample. Naive CD45RAhigh/CD27high T cell percentages were measured by flow cytometry on a PBMC aliquot from every donor.

The rearranged chain carries TRBV28 and TRBJ2-1; 7 of the junction bases match TRBD2. The sequencing input was blood. This clonotype originated in a woman aged 60-75 years in good health. The sequenced DNA is TGTGCCAGCAGCCGGCGGGAGACCCTTTACAATGAGCAGTTCTTC. This gives the protein CASSRRETLYNEQFF.